One sample yielded the 24 T cell receptor beta chains listed below, sequenced in a study of early T cells in non-severe SARS-CoV-2 infection. MiXCR, applied by TCRdb to the 5' RACE reads, yields one record per CDR3 protein. This repertoire shows some 80,000 distinct CDR3 sequences, 5% found once; its top ten account for around 7.8%. The sample was whole blood, taken at baseline. Receptors originate from an adult who was a healthcare worker with PCR-confirmed SARS-CoV-2 infection or an uninfected control (not recorded which).

This clonotype was counted many times. This chain links TRBV5-6 with TRBJ1-2, with D unclear. The CDR3 has 15 amino acids. V was clipped by 2 bases and J by 0 bases, with 11 bases between them. The germline CDR1 and CDR2 sequences are SGHDT and YYEEEE. Here the CDR3 reads CASSFYTLANYGYTF. The CDR3 coding sequence is TGTGCCAGCAGCTTCTACACGTTAGCTAACTATGGCTACACCTTC.

This clonotype was seen repeatedly, ten times or more. The chain combines TRBV7-2 with TRBJ2-7; D not resolved. The CDR3 totals 14 residues. Germline loops: CDR1 SGHTA, CDR2 FQGNSA. The V end was cut by 3 bases, the J end by 0 bases, with 9 bases between. CDR3 region: CASSFNLDSYEQYF. The CDR3 coding sequence is TGTGCCAGCAGCTTTAACCTTGACTCCTACGAGCAGTACTTC.

The chain has TRBV24-1 and TRBJ2-3, with D hard to call. V was cut by 3 bases and J by 3 bases, with 6 bases left in between. CDR3 length equals 13 residues. Germline lookup yields CDR1 KGHDR and CDR2 SFDVKD. CDR3 amino acids: CATSDPPTDTQYF. As DNA, the CDR3 is TGTGCCACCAGTGATCCCCCAACAGATACGCAGTATTTT.

J is TRBJ1-6 and V is TRBV28, with 10 bases that match TRBD1. Per germline, CDR1 MDHEN and CDR2 SYDVKM. The CDR3 spans 16 residues. The junction had 8 bases not matched to a gene; V was cut back by 2 bases and J by 10 bases. The CDR3 region is CASSLVWTGGRSPLHF. The CDR3 DNA follows: TGTGCCAGCAGTTTAGTGTGGACAGGGGGTCGCTCACCCCTCCACTTT.

This clonotype has at least ten counts. This chain connects TRBV19 to TRBJ2-1, with a weak D call TRBD2 (5 bases). Germline-derived CDR1 and CDR2 are LNHDA and SQIVND (reference sequence). With 3 bases removed from V and 5 bases from J, the gap between germline ends came to 14 bases. The CDR3 contains 15 residues. The CDR3 DNA reads as TGTGCCAGTAGTATTCGCGGGTTCCTAAACAATGAGCAGTTCTTC. It encodes CASSIRGFLNNEQFF.

This clonotype was detected many times. The rearrangement joins TRBV28 to TRBJ2-1, with D perhaps matching TRBD1 (6 bases). The V end was cut by 3 bases, the J end by 3 bases, with 9 bases between. Per germline, CDR1 MDHEN and CDR2 SYDVKM. CDR3 size: 14 residues. The CDR3 DNA is TGTGCCAGCAGTTTTCTGGACAGCTACAATGAGCAGTTCTTC. Protein product: CASSFLDSYNEQFF.

The sample holds many counts of this clonotype. The chain combines TRBV15 with TRBJ2-1; D perhaps matches TRBD2 (7 bases). CDR3 length equals 17 residues. Trimming cost V 0 bases and J 4 bases, with 16 bases left between them. Germline values: CDR1 LNHNV, CDR2 YYDKDF (reference sequence). CDR3 nucleotides: TGTGCCACCAGCAGAGATGAGGCGGGGGCCTCGTACAATGAGCAGTTCTTC. Amino acid sequence: CATSRDEAGASYNEQFF.

This clonotype was seen ten or more times. This rearrangement joins TRBV12-3 or TRBV12-4 to TRBJ2-1; possible D gene TRBD2, 7 bases. This CDR3 is 15 amino acids long. V gave up 5 bases and J gave up 4 bases, with 15 bases separating them. The chain's CDR3 is CASSQAGHMYNEQFF. The CDR3 DNA sequence: TGTGCCAGCAGTCAAGCGGGACACATGTACAATGAGCAGTTCTTC.

This clonotype was seen repeatedly, ten times or more. The chain recombines TRBV5-1 with TRBJ2-7, with D tentatively TRBD1 (5 bases). Germline V gene data show CDR1 as SGHRS and CDR2 as YFSETQ. CDR3 length equals 12 residues. With 7 bases removed from V and 7 bases from J, the gap between germline ends came to 15 bases. Here the CDR3 reads CASQGGPREQYF. The CDR3 nucleotides are TGCGCCAGCCAGGGCGGCCCTCGGGAGCAGTACTTC.

At least ten counts were recorded for this clonotype. The chain carries TRBV19 and TRBJ2-2; 11 bases line up with TRBD1. CDR1 and CDR2 (germline): LNHDA, SQIVND (reference sequence). Trimming took 8 bases from V and 6 from J; bases not matched to a gene: 14. This CDR3 spans 17 amino acids. This CDR3 reads CASHALRDRGTAGELFF. CDR3 in DNA: TGTGCCAGTCACGCCCTACGGGACAGGGGGACGGCCGGGGAGCTGTTTTTT.

The sample holds many counts of this clonotype. The CDR3 sequence: CASSLAPGGLTGELFF. The CDR3 DNA reads TGTGCCAGCAGCTTAGCGCCCGGCGGGTTGACCGGGGAGCTGTTTTTT. The V and J genes are TRBV7-7 and TRBJ2-2, with D maybe TRBD2 (5 bases). Trimming shortened V by 0 bases and J by 5 bases, and 13 bases separated the two germline ends. Looked up from germline, CDR1 is SSHAT and CDR2 is FNYEAQ (reference sequence). CDR3 size: 16 residues.

Details on this clonotype: Germline and junction disagree at one end, which may indicate a read error. The rearrangement joins TRBV4-2 to TRBJ1-2, with no clear D. The germline gives CDR1 LGHNA, CDR2 YNFKEQ. This CDR3 is 14 amino acids long. In DNA, the CDR3 is TGTGCCAGCAGCCAAGTGGGAGACCACTACGGCTACACCTTC. This gives the protein CASSQVGDHYGYTF.

In its sample, this clonotype was seen many times. J is TRBJ2-1 and V is TRBV5-5; no definite D call. In germline, CDR1 is SGHKS, CDR2 YYEKEE (reference sequence). The CDR3 has 18 residues. The ends were cut back, 0 bases at V and 0 bases at J, with 16 bases in the middle. CDR3 DNA: TGTGCCAGCAGCTTGGGTTCCAACATCCCCATCTCCTACAATGAGCAGTTCTTC. It yields the protein CASSLGSNIPISYNEQFF.

This clonotype was observed many times. The chain carries TRBV27 and TRBJ2-1; 9 positions match TRBD2. J lost 4 bases, V lost 2 bases, and 6 bases had no gene match. This CDR3 contains 16 residues. Germline assignment: CDR1 MNHEY and CDR2 SMNVEV (reference sequence). The CDR3 spells CASSLALAGYYNEQFF. In DNA, the CDR3 is TGTGCCAGCAGTTTAGCGCTAGCGGGATATTACAATGAGCAGTTCTTC.

Many counts were recorded for this clonotype. This sequence joins TRBV19 and TRBJ2-7; D not certain. The CDR3 totals 15 residues. CDR1 and CDR2 (germline): LNHDA, SQIVND (reference sequence). V was pared by 4 bases and J by 0 bases, with 13 bases between. The CDR3 reads CASSTRSGSSYEQYF. The CDR3 nucleotides read TGTGCCAGTAGTACAAGATCTGGCTCCTCCTACGAGCAGTACTTC.

The J gene is TRBJ2-1, the V gene TRBV7-3, with D tentatively TRBD2 (6 bases). The CDR3 has 14 residues. Germline V gene lookup returns CDR1 SGHTA and CDR2 FQGTGA. Trimming took off 5 bases at V and 5 bases at J, with 13 bases between the two ends. CDR3 DNA: TGTGCCAGCAGCCTCGGGGGTCCCCACAATGAGCAGTTCTTC. Translating it yields CASSLGGPHNEQFF.

This clonotype was counted only a few times. The V and J genes are TRBV10-1 and TRBJ2-5, with D possibly TRBD1 on 5 matching bases. Germline V gives CDR1 WNHNN, CDR2 SYGVQD (reference sequence). V was clipped by 2 bases and J by 7 bases, with 14 bases between them. This CDR3 region has 14 residues. Written as DNA, the CDR3 is TGCGCCAGCAGTGAGGGGGCAGGTCGTGGGACCCAGTACTTC. Its protein is CASSEGAGRGTQYF.

This clonotype was counted many times. The CDR3 bases are TGTGCCAGCAGCGCCGGACTAGCGACCACAGATACGCAGTATTTT. Translating gives CASSAGLATTDTQYF. This chain uses TRBV7-6 with TRBJ2-3, with TRBD2 matching over 9 bases. In germline, CDR1 is SGHVS, CDR2 FNYEAQ. V lost 5 bases and J lost 2; bases outside the gene matches: 5. The CDR3 is made up of 15 amino acids.

The V gene is TRBV2, the J gene TRBJ2-1, with 10 nucleotides matching TRBD2. Per germline, CDR1 SNHLY and CDR2 FYNNEI. V was clipped by 3 bases and J by 6 bases; unmatched bases: 5. This CDR3 comprises 15 residues. The CDR3 here is CASSDLAGVVNEQFF. The CDR3 DNA reads as TGTGCCAGCAGTGACCTAGCGGGAGTGGTCAATGAGCAGTTCTTC.

This clonotype was found many times. The chain employs TRBV10-1 and TRBJ2-3; D not resolved. The CDR3 covers 14 residues. Germline values: CDR1 WNHNN, CDR2 SYGVQD (reference sequence). V was shortened by 6 bases and J by 2 bases, with 12 bases between the two germline ends. This CDR3 reads CASSPTLDTDTQYF. CDR3 nucleotide sequence: TGCGCCAGCAGCCCGACACTGGACACAGATACGCAGTATTTT.

This rearrangement joins TRBV9 to TRBJ2-3, with D maybe TRBD2 (6 bases). V lost 4 bases, J lost 0 bases, and 18 bases lay in between. CDR3 length equals 17 residues. Looked up from germline, CDR1 is SGDLS and CDR2 is YYNGEE. The chain's CDR3 is CASSLRPTSSSTDTQYF. CDR3 coding DNA: TGTGCCAGCAGCCTCCGCCCGACTAGTTCTAGCACAGATACGCAGTATTTT.

The table lists this clonotype with many counts. The chain carries TRBV20-1 and TRBJ2-7, with TRBD2 matching over 13 bases. Trimming at V came to 1 base and at J to 2 bases, leaving 5 bases not matched to a gene. Germline V gene lookup returns CDR1 DFQATT and CDR2 SNEGSKA (reference sequence). The CDR3 is 16 amino acids. CDR3 sequence: CSARGKGLAGTYEQYF. In nucleotides, the CDR3 is TGCAGTGCTAGAGGGAAGGGACTAGCGGGAACCTACGAGCAGTACTTC.

V gene TRBV12-3 or TRBV12-4 combines with J gene TRBJ2-4; D possibly uses TRBD1 or TRBD2 (5 bases each). The V end was cut by 7 bases, the J end by 6 bases, with 25 bases between. The CDR3 has 17 residues. CDR3 sequence reads: CASNSEGKGSLGNIQYF. The CDR3 region has the DNA TGTGCCAGCAATTCCGAGGGGAAAGGCAGCCTGGGAAACATTCAGTACTTC.

This clonotype was seen a few times. The rearrangement joins TRBV7-9 to TRBJ2-5; D is uncertain. The CDR3 loop spans 14 amino acids. The V and J ends lost 1 base and 4 bases respectively, with 10 bases between them. Germline V gene lookup returns CDR1 SEHNR and CDR2 FQNEAQ (reference sequence). The CDR3 spells CASSLGSRAETQYF. The CDR3 DNA is TGTGCCAGCAGCTTAGGGAGTCGTGCAGAGACCCAGTACTTC.